The 27 T cell receptor beta chains in this list originate from one sample, sequenced in a study of blood T cell repertoires in COVID-19 (TCRdb year 2020). The library was built by means of the immunoSEQ multiplex PCR assay. TCRdb's version of the immuneACCESS table is confined to in-frame rearrangements and falls short of the full clone set. An unresolved V gene accounts for under half of the shortfall where checked; the remainder is of unknown origin. This sample lists around 300,000 clones; around 90% were detected once. The top ten clonotypes cover 4% to 5.5% of the sample. The sample was PBMCs or T cells enriched from blood (not recorded which). The receptors were sampled from a young woman with acute COVID-19.

This sequence joins TRBV4-2 and TRBJ2-1; TRBD2 matches at 7 bases. The CDR3 spans 18 residues. V dropped 0 bases and J dropped 0; count of bases not matched to a gene: 8. CDR1 is LGHNA and CDR2 is YNFKEQ in the germline V gene. The CDR3 coding sequence is TGTGCCAGCAGCCAAGAGGGAGGCGGGAGTGCCTCCTACAATGAGCAGTTCTTC. This translates into CASSQEGGGSASYNEQFF.

This clone appeared a few times. This chain uses TRBV7-3 with TRBJ1-1; tentative D call: TRBD1 (5 bases). CDR3 size: 17 residues. The V gene's germline CDR1 is SGHTA and CDR2 FQGTGA. V gave up 4 bases and J gave up 0 bases, with 18 bases separating them. The CDR3 loop reads CASSSPIGDSMNTEAFF. The CDR3 coding sequence is TGTGCCAGCAGCTCCCCTATTGGTGACAGCATGAACACTGAAGCTTTCTTT.

The chain couples TRBV18 to TRBJ2-1, with D tentatively TRBD1 (5 bases). The V end lost 3 bases, the J end lost 7 bases, and 13 bases lay between the germline ends. The germline CDR1 and CDR2 sequences are KGHSH and LQKENI. The CDR3 covers 14 residues. The CDR3 spells CASSPPRAANEQFF. As DNA, the CDR3 is TGTGCCAGCTCACCGCCCAGGGCAGCGAATGAGCAGTTCTTC.

V is TRBV9 and J is TRBJ2-5; tentatively, D is TRBD2 (6 bases). Germline CDR1 is SGDLS and CDR2 is YYNGEE. Trimming removed 3 bases from V and 4 bases from J, with 19 bases in between. This CDR3 has 16 amino acids. The CDR3 loop is CASSEGLGLIRETQYF. Written as DNA, the CDR3 is TGTGCCAGCAGCGAGGGACTCGGACTCATCCGAGAGACCCAGTACTTC. Full variable domain (remainder filled in from reference TRBV9 and TRBJ2-5): DSGVTQTPKHLITATGQRVTLRCSPRSGDLSVYWYQQSLDQGLQFLIQYYNGEERAKGNILERFSAQQFPDLHSELNLSSLELGDSALYFCASSEGLGLIRETQYFGPGTRLLVL.

V is TRBV4-2 and J is TRBJ2-1, with 14 nucleotides matching TRBD2. CDR3 length: 16 residues. The germline V gene has CDR1 LGHNA and CDR2 YNFKEQ. V gave up 1 base and J gave up 6 bases; unmatched junction bases: 2. The CDR3 DNA sequence: TGTGCCAGCAGCCAAGGGACTAGCGGGAGGCGCAATGAGCAGTTCTTC. Its protein is CASSQGTSGRRNEQFF.

In this sample, this clone turned up once. The chain employs TRBV10-3 and TRBJ2-5; D gene uncertain. The CDR3 covers 14 residues. Germline CDR1 reads ENHRY; CDR2 reads SYGVKD. The V end was cut by 0 bases, the J end by 2 bases, with 7 bases between. The CDR3 region has the DNA TGTGCCATCAGTGAGTCCCCCAGTCAAGAGACCCAGTACTTC. This sequence encodes CAISESPSQETQYF.

The chain is built from TRBV19 and TRBJ1-1; 7 bases are a match to TRBD1. The CDR3 is made up of 18 amino acids. CDR1 LNHDA and CDR2 SQIVND come from the germline V gene (reference sequence). Losses at the gene ends were 1 base for V and 2 bases for J; bases not matched to a gene: 13. The CDR3 region is CASSIAFGQGVGNTEAFF. The CDR3 nucleotides are TGTGCCAGTAGTATAGCGTTCGGGCAGGGGGTTGGAAACACTGAAGCTTTCTTT.

The rearrangement joins TRBV29-1 to TRBJ2-1; 9 bases fit TRBD1. Germline CDR1 reads SQVTM; CDR2 reads ANQGSEA. The CDR3 is made up of 13 amino acids. With V trimmed by 7 bases and J by 8 bases, 9 bases remained unmatched. The DNA for the CDR3 is TGCAGCGGGGGGGACAGGGATGTCGATGAGCAGTTCTTC. As protein: CSGGDRDVDEQFF.

CDR3 sequence: CASSLAGAGETEAFF. Written as DNA, the CDR3 is TGTGCCAGCAGCTTAGCCGGGGCGGGAGAGACTGAAGCTTTCTTT. The J gene is TRBJ1-1, the V gene TRBV7-2; D is perhaps TRBD1 (5 bases). V was pared by 0 bases and J by 5 bases, with 13 bases between. The CDR3 is 15 residues long. The V gene's germline CDR1 is SGHTA and CDR2 FQGNSA.

This rearrangement joins TRBV5-1 to TRBJ1-4; TRBD1 is a possible D gene (5 bases). There are 13 residues in the CDR3. Per the germline V gene, CDR1 is SGHRS and CDR2 is YFSETQ. Trimming took off 5 bases at V and 6 bases at J, with 11 bases between the two ends. The CDR3: CASRAGQDEKLFF. Here the CDR3 DNA reads TGCGCCAGCAGGGCAGGGCAGGATGAAAAACTGTTTTTT.

J is TRBJ1-1 and V is TRBV28, with a weak D call TRBD1 (6 bases). Trimming removed 7 bases from V and 4 bases from J, with 13 bases in between. This CDR3 contains 13 residues. Per germline, CDR1 MDHEN and CDR2 SYDVKM. The CDR3 DNA follows: TGTGCCAGCACCCAGGGGTCGTCCACTGAAGCTTTCTTT. Its translation: CASTQGSSTEAFF.

The chain employs TRBV24-1 and TRBJ2-5; TRBD1 is a possible D gene (5 bases). The V gene's germline CDR1 is KGHDR and CDR2 SFDVKD. CDR3 length: 15 residues. The V end lost 2 bases, the J end lost 1 base, and 10 bases lay between the germline ends. CDR3 nucleotide sequence: TGTGCCACCAGTGATTCCCCGACAGCCCAAGAGACCCAGTACTTC. Translated: CATSDSPTAQETQYF.

The V gene is TRBV7-9, the J gene TRBJ1-4, with 10 bases identical to TRBD1. Germline-derived CDR1 and CDR2 are SEHNR and FQNEAQ (reference sequence). V was pared by 1 base and J by 5 bases, with 1 base of the junction left unmatched. The CDR3 extends over 15 amino acids. The CDR3 protein is CASSLGTGGNEKLFF. The CDR3 coding sequence is TGTGCCAGCAGCTTAGGGACAGGGGGGAATGAAAAACTGTTTTTT.

The V gene is TRBV19, the J gene TRBJ1-5; 9 bases line up with TRBD1. The germline V gene encodes CDR1 LNHDA and CDR2 SQIVND (reference sequence). This CDR3 is built from 16 residues. The junction had 10 bases not matched to a gene; V was cut back by 5 bases and J by 5 bases. The CDR3 nucleotides read TGTGCCAGTAGTCCAAGACAGGGGGTAAGTTATCAGCCCCAGCATTTT. It codes for CASSPRQGVSYQPQHF.

This rearrangement joins TRBV5-6 to TRBJ1-4, with 8 positions matching TRBD1. This CDR3 region has 14 residues. Germline loops: CDR1 SGHDT, CDR2 YYEEEE. J gave up 6 bases and V 0 bases, and 1 base lay outside the gene matches. This CDR3 reads CASSLGQGYEKLFF. CDR3 DNA: TGTGCCAGCAGCTTGGGACAGGGGTATGAAAAACTGTTTTTT.

The rearrangement links TRBV6-1 to TRBJ1-1; D is undetermined. CDR3 length: 14 amino acids. Trimming took 2 bases from V and 4 from J, leaving 11 bases between them. The germline gives CDR1 MNHNS, CDR2 SASEGT. This CDR3 is CASSEIRTGTEAFF. The CDR3 region has the DNA TGTGCCAGCAGTGAAATTCGAACGGGCACTGAAGCTTTCTTT.

The V gene is TRBV5-1, the J gene TRBJ1-4, with D unresolved. Per the germline V gene, CDR1 is SGHRS and CDR2 is YFSETQ. V lost 0 bases and J lost 8, with 11 bases in between. The CDR3 length is 14 residues. This chain's CDR3 is CASSLGGGEEKLFF. The CDR3 DNA reads as TGCGCCAGCAGCTTGGGGGGAGGAGAAGAAAAACTGTTTTTT.

The V call is TRBV6-1, the J call TRBJ2-7, with D perhaps matching TRBD1 (5 bases). CDR1 is MNHNS, CDR2 SASEGT, per germline. V was pared by 1 base and J by 5 bases, with 15 bases between. The CDR3 is made up of 15 amino acids. The CDR3, as DNA: TGTGCCAGCAGTGAAGACCCCGGACATATCGACGAGCAGTACTTC. Translating it yields CASSEDPGHIDEQYF.

The chain couples TRBV11-1 to TRBJ2-5, with TRBD2 identical over 10 bases. Germline V gene sequence: CDR1 SGHAT, CDR2 FQDESV (reference sequence). This CDR3 region has 16 residues. V was clipped by 1 base and J by 2 bases; unmatched bases: 4. CDR3 protein: CASSLGAGGTQETQYF. As DNA, the CDR3 is TGTGCCAGCAGCTTAGGAGCGGGAGGGACTCAAGAGACCCAGTACTTC.

The J gene is TRBJ2-7, the V gene TRBV4-1; 12 bases map to TRBD2. V was pared by 0 bases and J by 7 bases, with 7 bases of the junction left unmatched. This CDR3 comprises 16 residues. CDR1 is MGHRA, CDR2 YSYEKL, per germline. As DNA, the CDR3 is TGCGCCAGCAGCCAAGAGGCTAGCGGGAGGGAGTGGGAGCAGTACTTC. Its protein is CASSQEASGREWEQYF.

The chain couples TRBV4-1 to TRBJ1-5; D ambiguous. The ends were cut back, 1 base at V and 0 bases at J, with 10 bases in the middle. Germline V CDR1 and CDR2: MGHRA, YSYEKL. This CDR3 spans 16 amino acids. CDR3 in DNA: TGCGCCAGCAGCCAAGGTTGGCCGCCTAGCAATCAGCCCCAGCATTTT. Translating gives CASSQGWPPSNQPQHF.

In DNA form, the CDR3 reads TGTGCCAGTAGTATAGCAGGGGACAGACAAGAGACCCAGTACTTC. Amino acid sequence: CASSIAGDRQETQYF. The chain combines TRBV19 with TRBJ2-5; the match to TRBD1 covers 7 bases. The CDR3 contains 15 residues. The ends lost 1 base at V and 2 bases at J; junction bases unmatched: 4. The germline V gene has CDR1 LNHDA and CDR2 SQIVND (reference sequence).

This clone has only one observation. This sequence joins TRBV27 and TRBJ2-2, with 7 positions matching TRBD1. Losses at the gene ends were 6 bases for V and 4 bases for J; bases not matched to a gene: 8. Per germline, CDR1 MNHEY and CDR2 SMNVEV (reference sequence). CDR3 length equals 15 residues. CDR3 amino acids: CASSPEGAATGELFF. CDR3 nucleotides: TGTGCCAGCAGCCCCGAGGGGGCGGCCACCGGGGAGCTGTTTTTT.

The rearrangement joins TRBV4-2 to TRBJ2-7, with 8 bases identical to TRBD1. CDR3 length: 16 amino acids. V shed 2 bases and J 2 bases; nucleotides not matched to a gene: 8. CDR1 is LGHNA and CDR2 is YNFKEQ in the germline V gene. The CDR3 loop reads CASSQIEGQGPYEQYF. In DNA, the CDR3 is TGTGCCAGCAGCCAAATAGAAGGACAGGGCCCCTACGAGCAGTACTTC.

The chain employs TRBV19 and TRBJ1-2; D possibly corresponds to TRBD1 (5 bases). From germline, CDR1 is LNHDA and CDR2 SQIVND (reference sequence). V was trimmed by 5 bases and J by 4 bases, leaving 26 bases between them. The CDR3 is made up of 18 amino acids. CDR3 amino acids: CASSPGGIGGPSGYGYTF. The CDR3 DNA sequence: TGTGCCAGTAGTCCCGGGGGGATCGGCGGGCCTTCTGGCTATGGCTACACCTTC.

The rearrangement joins TRBV7-2 to TRBJ1-4, with unresolved D. V shed 1 base and J shed 5 bases, with 17 bases lying between them. This CDR3 has 17 residues. Germline V gene lookup returns CDR1 SGHTA and CDR2 FQGNSA. The DNA for the CDR3 is TGTGCCAGCAGCTTAGAATTCGTAGGCGTACTAAATGAAAAACTGTTTTTT. The encoded protein is CASSLEFVGVLNEKLFF.

The V and J genes are TRBV5-1 and TRBJ1-1; TRBD1 is a possible D gene (5 bases). The germline V gene encodes CDR1 SGHRS and CDR2 YFSETQ. Trimming shortened V by 2 bases and J by 3 bases, and 14 bases separated the two germline ends. The CDR3 extends over 15 amino acids. For the CDR3, the DNA is TGCGCCAGCAGCTTCCATTTGGACATTGACACTGAAGCTTTCTTT. Translating gives CASSFHLDIDTEAFF.